This T cell receptor (beta chain) is drawn from a study of beta chain features in type 1 diabetes. Study-level results: Moderate but significant shortening of TCRB CDR3s was recorded in all four CD4+ subsets from Type 1 diabetes patients.

This clone was seen only a few times. Its antigen is undetermined. CDR1 and CDR2 from the germline V gene are SGHNT and YYREEE (reference sequence). The V and J ends lost 4 bases and 2 bases, in that order; junction bases with no gene match: 6. The CDR3 runs 17 residues. cDNA synthesis used the whole RNA isolate, giving expressed TCRB sequences. Here immunoSEQ multiplex PCR was the method, and the copy in TCRdb shows in-frame clones only, minus some. Here the sample spans about 160,000 clones, just over 8% being singletons. The chain combines TRBV5-4 with TRBJ2-2; 12 bases agree with TRBD2. Material: central memory CD4+ T cells from blood. The clonotype originates from a woman younger than 35 with type 1 diabetes. In DNA form, the CDR3 reads TGTGCCAGCAGCCCTCCTAGCGGGGGGGTAAACACCGGGGAGCTGTTTTTT. Protein: CASSPPSGGVNTGELFF.